This T cell receptor (beta chain) appears in the sequencing data of a study of circulating and synovial CD4+ cells in juvenile arthritis. Per germline, CDR1 SGDLS and CDR2 YYNGEE. The V and J ends lost 3 bases and 6 bases respectively, with 6 bases between them. There are 11 residues in the CDR3. Profiled with immunoSEQ multiplex PCR; TCRdb holds only in-frame clones, not every one. The data hold fewer than 40,000 clones, with 80% to 95% observed a single time. The count of this clone is one. What it binds is not known. Study results and caveats: CPL and bulk CD4 samples differed at least tenfold in T cell genomes.

The sequenced sample was CD4+ T cells from blood. The clonotype originates from a human donor with juvenile idiopathic arthritis. The chain has TRBV9 and TRBJ1-2, with unresolved D. CDR3 region: CASSGRDGYTF. Here the CDR3 DNA reads TGTGCCAGCAGCGGACGGGATGGCTACACCTTC.